The clone carrying this TCR beta chain was detected once. Its antigen remains unidentified. This entry belongs to a study of glioma-infiltrating T cells after dendritic cell vaccination. At the level of the study: Samples are from glioblastoma patients in Phase I and II dendritic cell vaccine trials. Study results and limitations: The cohort had few patients with full blood and tumor sets.

Input was around 2.1 ug genomic DNA, or all available if less. Profiling relied on immunoSEQ multiplex PCR, and the TCRdb table lists in-frame clones only, not all of them. The table lists 95,000 or so clones, 85% to 90% of them singletons. This CDR3 has 15 amino acids. Per germline, CDR1 MNHEY and CDR2 SMNVEV (reference sequence). After removal of 3 bases from V and 5 bases from J, the junction contained 4 bases not matched to a gene. The sequences come from blood, collected before dendritic cell vaccination. The TCR comes from a human donor with glioblastoma. The chain links TRBV27 to TRBJ2-2, with 9 bases lining up with TRBD2. In nucleotides, the CDR3 is TGTGCCAGCAGTTTCGGACTAGCGTATACCGGGGAGCTGTTTTTT. This sequence encodes CASSFGLAYTGELFF.